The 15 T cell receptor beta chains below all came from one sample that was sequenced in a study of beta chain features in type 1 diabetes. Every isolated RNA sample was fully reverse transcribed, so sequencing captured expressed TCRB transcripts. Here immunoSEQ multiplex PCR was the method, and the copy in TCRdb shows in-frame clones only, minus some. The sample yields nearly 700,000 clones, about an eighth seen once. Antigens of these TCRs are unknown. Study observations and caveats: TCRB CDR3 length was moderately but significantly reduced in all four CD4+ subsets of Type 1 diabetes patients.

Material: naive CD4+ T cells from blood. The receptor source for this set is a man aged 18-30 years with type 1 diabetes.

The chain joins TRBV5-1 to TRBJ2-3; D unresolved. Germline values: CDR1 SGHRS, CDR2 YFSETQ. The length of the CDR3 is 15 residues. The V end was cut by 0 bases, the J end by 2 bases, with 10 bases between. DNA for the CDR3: TGCGCCAGCAGCTTGGCCCCAGGCTACACAGATACGCAGTATTTT. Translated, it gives CASSLAPGYTDTQYF.

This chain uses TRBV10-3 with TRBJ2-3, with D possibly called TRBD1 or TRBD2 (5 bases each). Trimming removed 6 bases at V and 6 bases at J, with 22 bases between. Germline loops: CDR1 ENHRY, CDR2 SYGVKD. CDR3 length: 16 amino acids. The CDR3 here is CAIRRGTVNLVDTQYF. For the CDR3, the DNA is TGTGCCATCAGGCGAGGGACGGTTAACCTGGTGGATACGCAGTATTTT.

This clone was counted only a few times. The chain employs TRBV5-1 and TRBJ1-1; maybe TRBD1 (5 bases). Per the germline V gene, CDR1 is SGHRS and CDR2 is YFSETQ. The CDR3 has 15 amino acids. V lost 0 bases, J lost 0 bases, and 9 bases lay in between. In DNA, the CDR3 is TGCGCCAGCAGCTTGGCTGACAGTATGAACACTGAAGCTTTCTTT. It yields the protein CASSLADSMNTEAFF.

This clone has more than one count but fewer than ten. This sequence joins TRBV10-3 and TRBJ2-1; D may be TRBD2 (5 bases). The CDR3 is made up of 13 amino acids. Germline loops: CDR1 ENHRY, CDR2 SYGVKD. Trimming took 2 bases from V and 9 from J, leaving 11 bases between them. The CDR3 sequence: CAISEDPAGEQFF. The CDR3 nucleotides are TGTGCCATCAGTGAGGACCCGGCGGGTGAGCAGTTCTTC.

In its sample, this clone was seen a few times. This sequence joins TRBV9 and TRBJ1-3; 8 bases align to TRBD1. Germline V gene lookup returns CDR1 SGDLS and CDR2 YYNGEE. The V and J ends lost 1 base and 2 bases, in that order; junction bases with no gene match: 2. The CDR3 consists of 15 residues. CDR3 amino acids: CASSVSQGAGNTIYF. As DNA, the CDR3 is TGTGCCAGCAGCGTATCACAGGGGGCTGGAAACACCATATATTTT.

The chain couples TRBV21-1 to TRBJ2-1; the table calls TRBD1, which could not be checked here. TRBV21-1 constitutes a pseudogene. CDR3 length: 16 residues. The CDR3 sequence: CASSKSPLCRGDEQFF. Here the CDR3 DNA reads TGTGCCAGCAGCAAATCGCCCTTGTGCAGGGGCGATGAGCAGTTCTTC.

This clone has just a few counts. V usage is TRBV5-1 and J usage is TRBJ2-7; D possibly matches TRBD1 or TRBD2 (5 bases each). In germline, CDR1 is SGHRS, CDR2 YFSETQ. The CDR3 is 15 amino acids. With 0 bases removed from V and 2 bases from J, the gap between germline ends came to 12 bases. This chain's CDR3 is CASSLAPTGPYEQYF. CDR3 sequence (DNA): TGCGCCAGCAGCTTGGCACCAACGGGACCCTACGAGCAGTACTTC.

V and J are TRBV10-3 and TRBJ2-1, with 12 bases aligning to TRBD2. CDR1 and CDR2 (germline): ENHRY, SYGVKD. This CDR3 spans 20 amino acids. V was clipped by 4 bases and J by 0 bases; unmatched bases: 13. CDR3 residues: CAISGPGTSGSLSSYNEQFF. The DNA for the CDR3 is TGTGCCATCAGTGGACCCGGGACTAGCGGGTCTCTAAGCTCCTACAATGAGCAGTTCTTC.

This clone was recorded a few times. CDR3 in amino acids: CASRGDEYEQYF. The DNA for the CDR3 is TGTGCCAGCAGGGGGGACGAGTACGAGCAGTACTTC. This chain links TRBV2 with TRBJ2-7, with D perhaps given as TRBD1 or TRBD2 (5 bases each). Between the trimmed V and J ends, which lost 6 bases and 4 bases, there was a span of 10 bases. Germline values: CDR1 SNHLY, CDR2 FYNNEI. This CDR3 comprises 12 residues.

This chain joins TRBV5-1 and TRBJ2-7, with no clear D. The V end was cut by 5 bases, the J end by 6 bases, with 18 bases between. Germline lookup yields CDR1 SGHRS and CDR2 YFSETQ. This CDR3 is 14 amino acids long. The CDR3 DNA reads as TGCGCCAGCAGACTTCTTGTTGGGGAAGGCGAGCAGTACTTC. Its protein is CASRLLVGEGEQYF.

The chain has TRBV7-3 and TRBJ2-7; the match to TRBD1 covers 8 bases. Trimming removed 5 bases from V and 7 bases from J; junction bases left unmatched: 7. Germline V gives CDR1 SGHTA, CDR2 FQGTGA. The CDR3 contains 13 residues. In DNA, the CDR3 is TGTGCCAGCAGCAAGACAGGGGCGGGAGAGCAGTACTTC. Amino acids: CASSKTGAGEQYF.

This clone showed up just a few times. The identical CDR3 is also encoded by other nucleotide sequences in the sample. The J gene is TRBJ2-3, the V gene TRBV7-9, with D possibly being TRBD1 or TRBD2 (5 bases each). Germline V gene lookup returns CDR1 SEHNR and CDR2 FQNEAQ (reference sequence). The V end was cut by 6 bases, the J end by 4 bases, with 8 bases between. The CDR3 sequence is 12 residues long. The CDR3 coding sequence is TGTGCCAGCAGTCGAGGGGCAGATACGCAGTATTTT. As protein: CASSRGADTQYF.

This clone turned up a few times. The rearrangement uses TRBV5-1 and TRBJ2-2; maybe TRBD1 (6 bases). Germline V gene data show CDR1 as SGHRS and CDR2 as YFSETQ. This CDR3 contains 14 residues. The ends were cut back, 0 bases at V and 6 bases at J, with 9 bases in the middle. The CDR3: CASSLAGQSGELFF. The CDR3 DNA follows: TGCGCCAGCAGCTTGGCCGGACAGTCCGGGGAGCTGTTTTTT.

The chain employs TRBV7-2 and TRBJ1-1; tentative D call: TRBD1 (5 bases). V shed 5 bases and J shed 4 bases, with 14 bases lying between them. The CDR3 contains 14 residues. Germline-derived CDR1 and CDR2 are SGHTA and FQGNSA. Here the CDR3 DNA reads TGTGCCAGCAGCCTCAGGGTGTTCGGCACTGAAGCTTTCTTT. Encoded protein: CASSLRVFGTEAFF.

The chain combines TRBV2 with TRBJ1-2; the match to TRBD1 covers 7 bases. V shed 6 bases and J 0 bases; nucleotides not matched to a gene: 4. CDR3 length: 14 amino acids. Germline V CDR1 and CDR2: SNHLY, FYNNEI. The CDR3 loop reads CASRTGTANYGYTF. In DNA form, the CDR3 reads TGTGCCAGCAGGACAGGGACAGCTAACTATGGCTACACCTTC.